This TCR beta chain is drawn from a study of blood T cell repertoires in COVID-19. Study-level background: The United States, Italy and Spain provided the acute and convalescent COVID-19 samples. In each case, the material was cDNA or gDNA derived from T cells, B-cell-depleted T cells, or PBMCs.

While infection was still active, Seattle patients were enrolled and then followed longitudinally. TCRdb's copy holds only in-frame clones and misses some; the assay was immunoSEQ multiplex PCR. The data show around 150,000 clones, with about 85% seen just once and roughly 2.5% held by the top ten. Germline trimming cut 11 bases from V and 3 bases from J; bases unmatched to any gene: 5. This CDR3 comprises 12 residues. CDR1 and CDR2 (germline): ENHRY, SYGVKD. The sample was peripheral blood. This clonotype was sampled from a human donor with COVID-19, enrolled during active disease. The donor label of this sample is uncertain. The chain links TRBV10-3 to TRBJ2-5; 8 nucleotides align to TRBD1. The CDR3 DNA follows: TGTGCCGTCACAGGGGGAGAAGAGACCCAGTACTTC. Residues: CAVTGGEETQYF.